The sequence of this T cell receptor beta chain was determined in a study of blood T cells in healthy people across ages. Combining a sample-barcoded 5' primer with a J-beta primer mix, a second PCR ran for roughly 7 to 12 cycles. MiXCR was run by TCRdb on the 5' RACE reads, yielding one entry per CDR3 protein. The sample includes around 320,000 distinct CDR3 sequences, around 27% of them seen just once. The V gene's germline CDR1 is LGHNA and CDR2 YSLEER. CDR3 length: 16 amino acids. Trimming stripped 4 bases from V and 0 bases from J, with 15 bases between. The sequencing sample was made of blood. The receptor's source is a woman in her 70s in good health. V gene TRBV4-3 combines with J gene TRBJ1-2; D is uncertain. CDR3 amino acids: CASSPVQLNSNYGYTF. CDR3 nucleotides: TGCGCCAGCAGCCCCGTACAATTAAACTCTAACTATGGCTACACCTTC.